The 29 T cell receptor beta chains below all came from one sample that was sequenced in a study of cytomegalovirus exposure and HLA in healthy donors. With 60 Vbeta and 13 Jbeta primers, the PCR was carried out. Here immunoSEQ multiplex PCR was the method, and the copy in TCRdb shows in-frame clones only, minus some. The table includes 100,000 to 150,000 clones, roughly 80% detected once. Material: PBMCs. The receptors shown here come from a woman aged 60-70 years in good health and CMV-seronegative.

The chain combines TRBV5-5 with TRBJ2-6, with TRBD1 matching over 8 bases. Trimming took 4 bases from V and 3 from J; bases not matched to a gene: 9. CDR1 SGHKS and CDR2 YYEKEE come from the germline V gene (reference sequence). The CDR3 is made up of 17 amino acids. This chain's CDR3 is CASSLRDRPSGANVLTF. The CDR3 nucleotides read TGTGCCAGCAGCCTCCGGGACAGGCCTAGTGGGGCCAACGTCCTGACTTTC.

CDR3 residues: CASSWGGKTPQYF. The CDR3 nucleotides read TGTGCCAGCAGTTGGGGGGGTAAAACGCCCCAGTACTTC. The chain links TRBV28 to TRBJ2-5; 7 bases map to TRBD2. This CDR3 region has 13 residues. The ends lost 4 bases at V and 9 bases at J; junction bases unmatched: 8. Germline CDR1 reads MDHEN; CDR2 reads SYDVKM.

J is TRBJ2-2 and V is TRBV5-1; TRBD2 aligns across 7 bases. CDR1 and CDR2 (germline): SGHRS, YFSETQ. This CDR3 is 15 amino acids long. Trimming took 5 bases from V and 1 from J; bases not matched to a gene: 5. The CDR3 region is CASRPIAGNTGELFF. In DNA, the CDR3 is TGCGCCAGCAGACCGATAGCGGGGAACACCGGGGAGCTGTTTTTT.

The gene calls are TRBV7-3 and TRBJ2-2; D unclear. Trimming left V 5 bases short and J 7 bases short, with 11 bases between. From germline, CDR1 is SGHTA and CDR2 FQGTGA. The CDR3 is 13 residues long. The CDR3 spells CASSTFTGGELFF. Here the CDR3 DNA reads TGTGCCAGCAGCACCTTTACGGGCGGGGAGCTGTTTTTT.

This chain joins TRBV19 and TRBJ1-2; 9 positions agree with TRBD1. The CDR3 is 15 amino acids. Germline loops: CDR1 LNHDA, CDR2 SQIVND (reference sequence). V lost 4 bases to trimming and J lost 0 bases; unmatched junction nucleotides: 3. In DNA form, the CDR3 reads TGTGCCAGTAGTACCCGGGACAGGGCTAACTATGGCTACACCTTC. Encoded protein: CASSTRDRANYGYTF.

This clone was seen a few times. J is TRBJ2-5 and V is TRBV6-6; 10 bases line up with TRBD1. In germline, CDR1 is MNHNY, CDR2 SVGAGI (reference sequence). The length of the CDR3 is 15 residues. J was trimmed by 2 bases and V by 6 bases; bases with no gene match: 6. The CDR3 DNA is TGTGCCAGCAGAGCCCCGGGACAGGGGCAAGAGACCCAGTACTTC. It is translated as CASRAPGQGQETQYF.

This chain connects TRBV4-1 to TRBJ2-2, with 16 bases lining up with TRBD2. CDR1 is MGHRA, CDR2 YSYEKL, per germline. The CDR3 runs 20 residues. Unmatched junction bases numbered 9, after V lost 2 bases and J lost 3 bases. CDR3 loop: CASSQMGLAGGPGDTGELFF. The CDR3 nucleotides are TGCGCCAGCAGCCAAATGGGACTAGCGGGGGGGCCTGGGGACACCGGGGAGCTGTTTTTT.

The chain uses TRBV28 and TRBJ2-7; 7 nucleotides match TRBD1. The trim removed 6 bases at V and 2 bases at J, leaving 7 bases unmatched. The CDR3 runs to 14 residues. Germline V lookup: CDR1 MDHEN, CDR2 SYDVKM. CDR3 in amino acids: CASSATGMTYEQYF. CDR3 nucleotide sequence: TGTGCCAGCAGCGCGACAGGGATGACCTACGAGCAGTACTTC.

The chain links TRBV2 to TRBJ2-2, with TRBD1 matching 7 bases. V was pared by 5 bases and J by 4 bases, with 4 bases of the junction left unmatched. The length of the CDR3 is 14 residues. Germline CDR1 is SNHLY and CDR2 is FYNNEI. As DNA, the CDR3 is TGTGCCAGCAGTAAACAGGGGAGCACCGGGGAGCTGTTTTTT. Translation: CASSKQGSTGELFF.

The CDR3 nucleotides read TGTGCGATTCGTGTCAGGGATGGAGAGACCCAGTACTTC. It yields the protein CAIRVRDGETQYF. The chain has TRBV28 and TRBJ2-5, with D tentatively TRBD1 (5 bases). Germline values: CDR1 MDHEN, CDR2 SYDVKM. This CDR3 contains 13 residues.

This chain connects TRBV30 to TRBJ2-3, with D possibly TRBD1 on 5 matching bases. V dropped 5 bases and J dropped 1 base, with 10 bases sitting between them. Germline V lookup: CDR1 GTSNPN, CDR2 SVGIG (reference sequence). CDR3 length equals 13 residues. This CDR3 is CAWGAGGTDTQYF. The CDR3 bases are TGTGCCTGGGGGGCTGGGGGCACAGATACGCAGTATTTT. Complete variable domain (other parts from reference TRBV30 and TRBJ2-3): SQTIHQWPATLVQPVGSPLSLECTVEGTSNPNLYWYRQAAGRGLQLLFYSVGIGQISSEVPQNLSASRPQDRQFILSSKKLLLSDSGFYLCAWGAGGTDTQYFGPGTRLTVL.

This clone was seen more than once but under ten times. This chain links TRBV11-2 with TRBJ2-1; 7 nucleotides line up with TRBD2. V shed 4 bases, J shed 8 bases, and the junction held 11 bases outside the gene matches. Per germline, CDR1 SGHAT and CDR2 FQNNGV. The CDR3 is 15 amino acids. Here the CDR3 reads CASSSSGTTSHEQFF. In DNA form, the CDR3 reads TGTGCCAGCAGCTCGTCCGGGACTACGTCCCATGAGCAGTTCTTC.

The chain combines TRBV21-1 with TRBJ1-1; the DNA was not used to check the table's D call, TRBD1. TRBV21-1 constitutes a pseudogene. The CDR3 totals 20 residues. The CDR3 is CASSPHVPDSTAVMNTEAFF. CDR3 DNA sequence: TGTGCCAGCAGCCCACATGTTCCGGACAGTACAGCCGTTATGAACACTGAAGCTTTCTTT.

Only one count was recorded for this clone. The V gene is TRBV29-1, the J gene TRBJ1-2; 9 bases are shared with TRBD1. This CDR3 has 13 residues. Unmatched junction bases numbered 5, after V lost 6 bases and J lost 3 bases. Per the germline V gene, CDR1 is SQVTM and CDR2 is ANQGSEA. The chain's CDR3 is CSVFRDRDYGYTF. The CDR3 DNA reads TGCAGCGTATTCCGGGACAGGGACTATGGCTACACCTTC. Filled out from reference TRBV29-1 and TRBJ1-2, the complete variable domain reads SAVISQKPSRDICQRGTSLTIQCQVDSQVTMMFWYRQQPGQSLTLIATANQGSEATYESGFVIDKFPISRPNLTFSTLTVSNMSPEDSSIYLCSVFRDRDYGYTFGSGTRLTVV.

The V call is TRBV4-1, the J call TRBJ2-7, with a weak D call TRBD2 (5 bases). Germline V CDR1 and CDR2: MGHRA, YSYEKL. The CDR3 is made up of 16 amino acids. V lost 0 bases and J 5 bases, leaving 17 bases between the germline ends. CDR3 loop: CASSQEGSADVHEQYF. CDR3 nucleotides: TGCGCCAGCAGCCAAGAGGGTAGCGCCGACGTCCACGAGCAGTACTTC.

This clone appeared a few times. This chain uses TRBV6-5 with TRBJ1-4; the D gene is possibly TRBD1 (6 bases). V was pared by 5 bases and J by 5 bases, with 12 bases between. The CDR3 totals 14 residues. Germline CDR1 MNHEY, CDR2 SVGAGI. This CDR3 reads CASSPGQTNEKLFF. Here the CDR3 DNA reads TGTGCCAGCAGTCCCGGACAGACCAATGAAAAACTGTTTTTT.

The chain carries TRBV5-8 and TRBJ2-3; possible D gene TRBD2, 5 bases. In germline, CDR1 is SGHTS, CDR2 YDEGEE. This CDR3 is 15 amino acids long. Trimming removed 2 bases at V and 2 bases at J, with 12 bases between. CDR3 loop: CASSFLGGSTDTQYF. The CDR3, as DNA: TGTGCCAGCAGCTTTTTGGGCGGGTCCACAGATACGCAGTATTTT.

This sequence joins TRBV5-6 and TRBJ1-3; D gene ambiguous. Trimming stripped 4 bases from V and 8 bases from J, with 22 bases between. The CDR3 has 16 residues. Looked up from germline, CDR1 is SGHDT and CDR2 is YYEEEE. CDR3 loop: CASSRRIEGAGDTIYF. The CDR3 nucleotides read TGTGCCAGCAGCCGGAGAATCGAGGGAGCTGGGGACACCATATATTTT.

This clone was picked up a small number of times. The chain employs TRBV5-4 and TRBJ2-3; D not resolved. Trimming left V 0 bases short and J 4 bases short, with 15 bases between. Looked up from germline, CDR1 is SGHNT and CDR2 is YYREEE (reference sequence). This CDR3 comprises 16 residues. CDR3 in DNA: TGTGCCAGCAGCTTGGAGACGACGCGGTCCCCAGATACGCAGTATTTT. It codes for CASSLETTRSPDTQYF.

J is TRBJ1-5 and V is TRBV11-2; 8 bases are shared with TRBD1. V shed 5 bases, J shed 1 base, and the junction held 4 bases outside the gene matches. Germline V gene data show CDR1 as SGHAT and CDR2 as FQNNGV. The CDR3 is made up of 15 amino acids. CDR3 in amino acids: CASSPGQGSNQPQHF. The CDR3 nucleotides read TGTGCCAGCAGCCCAGGACAGGGCAGCAATCAGCCCCAGCATTTT.

The chain links TRBV28 to TRBJ2-7; 12 bases line up with TRBD2. Germline values: CDR1 MDHEN, CDR2 SYDVKM. This CDR3 is built from 15 residues. Trimming at V came to 4 bases and at J to 7 bases, leaving 8 bases not matched to a gene. For the CDR3, the DNA is TGTGCCAGCAGTTCCCCCGGGACTAGCGGGTGGGAGCAGTACTTC. This sequence encodes CASSSPGTSGWEQYF.

To note about this clone: Other DNA variants within this sample encode the same CDR3. The chain is built from TRBV19 and TRBJ1-5; maybe TRBD1 (5 bases). CDR3 length: 18 residues. The ends were cut back, 5 bases at V and 7 bases at J, with 27 bases in the middle. The germline CDR1 and CDR2 sequences are LNHDA and SQIVND (reference sequence). CDR3 protein: CASSLVLLRASVNQPQHF. In DNA, the CDR3 is TGTGCCAGTAGTTTGGTTCTTCTCAGGGCCAGTGTCAACCAGCCCCAGCATTTT.

The chain joins TRBV2 to TRBJ2-5; 10 nucleotides match TRBD1. CDR1 is SNHLY and CDR2 is FYNNEI in the germline V gene. The CDR3 contains 14 residues. The V gene end was trimmed by 5 bases and the J gene end by 4 bases; junction bases not matched to a gene: 4. CDR3 coding DNA: TGTGCCAGCAGTTTCGGACAGGGGGGAGAGACCCAGTACTTC. This gives the protein CASSFGQGGETQYF.

This clone was found a few times. The rearrangement joins TRBV7-9 to TRBJ2-3, with D maybe TRBD2 (6 bases). The CDR3 is 14 residues long. The V gene's germline CDR1 is SEHNR and CDR2 FQNEAQ (reference sequence). V lost 3 bases, J lost 0 bases, and 7 bases lay in between. In nucleotides, the CDR3 is TGTGCCAGCAGCTTTGCGGGGAGCACAGATACGCAGTATTTT. Encoded protein: CASSFAGSTDTQYF.

The chain joins TRBV28 to TRBJ2-5; a weak D match, TRBD2 (5 bases). The J call may not be correct, given that the DNA end is closer to TRBJ2-7. CDR1 MDHEN and CDR2 SYDVKM come from the germline V gene. The CDR3 is 14 amino acids. Here the CDR3 reads CASIHRTGNYEQYF. In DNA, the CDR3 is TGTGCCAGCATTCACCGGACGGGGAACTACGAGCAGTACTTC.

This clone was counted a few times. The gene calls are TRBV28 and TRBJ2-7, with TRBD2 matching 7 bases. CDR3 length: 16 residues. The germline CDR1 and CDR2 sequences are MDHEN and SYDVKM. The ends lost 3 bases at V and 7 bases at J; junction bases unmatched: 15. The CDR3 DNA reads TGTGCCAGCAGTTTTGGGACCCTAGCGGCTCCGTTGGAGCAGTACTTC. Its protein is CASSFGTLAAPLEQYF.

The gene calls are TRBV30 and TRBJ1-2, with 8 bases that match TRBD1. The germline CDR1 and CDR2 sequences are GTSNPN and SVGIG (reference sequence). CDR3 length: 11 amino acids. V shed 8 bases and J 8 bases; nucleotides not matched to a gene: 7. The CDR3 DNA is TGTGCCGGTGACAGGGGTAGAGGCTACACCTTC. The encoded protein is CAGDRGRGYTF.

The chain employs TRBV18 and TRBJ2-7; D might be TRBD1 (6 bases). Germline values: CDR1 KGHSH, CDR2 LQKENI. The CDR3 runs to 15 residues. V gave up 3 bases and J gave up 2 bases, with 14 bases separating them. The CDR3 here is CASSPGAGVPYEQYF. The CDR3 DNA reads TGTGCCAGCTCACCCGGCGCAGGGGTCCCCTACGAGCAGTACTTC. The full variable domain, with the rest looked up from reference TRBV18 and TRBJ2-7, is NAGVMQNPRHLVRRRGQEARLRCSPMKGHSHVYWYRQLPEEGLKFMVYLQKENIIDESGMPKERFSAEFPKEGPSILRIQQVVRGDSAAYFCASSPGAGVPYEQYFGPGTRLTVT.

The chain has TRBV6-4 and TRBJ2-1; 10 bases are shared with TRBD2. Trimming cost V 6 bases and J 8 bases; bases outside gene matches: 13. Germline V gene data show CDR1 as MRHNA and CDR2 as SNTAGT. The CDR3 spans 16 residues. The CDR3 loop is CASSASGRVRVDEQFF. As DNA, the CDR3 is TGTGCCAGCAGCGCTAGCGGGAGAGTCAGGGTGGATGAGCAGTTCTTC.